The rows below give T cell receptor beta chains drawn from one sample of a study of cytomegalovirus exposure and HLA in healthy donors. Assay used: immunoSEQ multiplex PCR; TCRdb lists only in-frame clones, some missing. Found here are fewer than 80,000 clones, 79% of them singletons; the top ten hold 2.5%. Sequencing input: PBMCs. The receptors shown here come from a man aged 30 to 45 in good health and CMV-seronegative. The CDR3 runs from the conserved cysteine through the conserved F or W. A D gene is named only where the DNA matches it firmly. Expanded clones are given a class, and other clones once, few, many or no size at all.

cdr3_aa: CASSPRGRTGKSGANVLTF
cdr3_nt: TGCGCCAGCAGCCCAAGGGGTCGGACAGGGAAGTCTGGGGCCAACGTCCTGACTTTC
v_call: TRBV4-1
clone_size: NA
d_call: TRBD1
j_call: TRBJ2-6

cdr3_aa: CASSKGQNNEQFF
cdr3_nt: TGTGCCAGCAGCAAAGGACAAAACAATGAGCAGTTCTTC
v_call: TRBV21-1
clone_size: NA
d_call: NA
j_call: TRBJ2-1

cdr3_aa: CASSHNTGELFF
cdr3_nt: TGTGCCAGCAGCCATAACACCGGGGAGCTGTTTTTT
v_call: TRBV7-2
clone_size: NA
d_call: NA
j_call: TRBJ2-2

cdr3_aa: CASSYSVGLNQETQYF
cdr3_nt: TGCGCCAGCAGCTATAGCGTAGGACTGAACCAAGAGACCCAGTACTTC
v_call: TRBV4-1
clone_size: NA
d_call: NA
j_call: TRBJ2-5

cdr3_aa: CASSLESQYYGYTF
cdr3_nt: TGTGCCAGCAGCTTAGAGTCCCAGTACTATGGCTACACCTTC
v_call: TRBV7-2
clone_size: NA
d_call: NA
j_call: TRBJ1-2

cdr3_aa: CASSLASSYQETQYF
cdr3_nt: TGTGCCAGCAGCTTAGCCTCTAGTTACCAAGAGACCCAGTACTTC
v_call: TRBV7-2
clone_size: NA
d_call: NA
j_call: TRBJ2-5

cdr3_aa: CASRRVSGYNQPQHF
cdr3_nt: TGTGCCAGCCGGCGGGTCAGCGGCTACAATCAGCCCCAGCATTTT
v_call: TRBV7-2
clone_size: NA
d_call: NA
j_call: TRBJ1-5

cdr3_aa: CASSQPVGELFF
cdr3_nt: TGCGCCAGCAGCCAACCGGTCGGGGAGCTGTTTTTT
v_call: TRBV4-1
clone_size: NA
d_call: NA
j_call: TRBJ2-2

cdr3_aa: CASSFTQGYNEQFF
cdr3_nt: TGTGCCAGCAGCTTCACTCAGGGGTACAATGAGCAGTTCTTC
v_call: TRBV7-9
clone_size: NA
d_call: NA
j_call: TRBJ2-1

cdr3_aa: CASSSPGHNTGELFF
cdr3_nt: TGTGCCAGCAGCTCGCCGGGACATAACACCGGGGAGCTGTTTTTT
v_call: TRBV7-9
clone_size: once
d_call: NA
j_call: TRBJ2-2

cdr3_aa: CASILRGGLEQFF
cdr3_nt: TGTGCCAGCATCCTAAGGGGGGGGTTGGAGCAGTTCTTC
v_call: TRBV7-2
clone_size: NA
d_call: NA
j_call: TRBJ2-1

cdr3_aa: CASRGQALNTEAFF
cdr3_nt: TGTGCCAGTAGGGGACAGGCCTTGAACACTGAAGCTTTCTTT
v_call: TRBV19
clone_size: once
d_call: TRBD1
j_call: TRBJ1-1

cdr3_aa: CASSSRPTVNTEAFF
cdr3_nt: TGTGCCAGCAGCTCGCGCCCAACAGTGAACACTGAAGCTTTCTTT
v_call: TRBV7-2
clone_size: NA
d_call: NA
j_call: TRBJ1-1

cdr3_aa: CASSVEFGSQFF
cdr3_nt: TGTGCCAGCAGCGTAGAATTCGGGAGTCAGTTCTTC
v_call: TRBV9
clone_size: few
d_call: NA
j_call: TRBJ2-1

cdr3_aa: CASSPGQRTDTQYF
cdr3_nt: TGTGCCAGCAGCCCGGGACAGAGGACAGATACGCAGTATTTT
v_call: TRBV6-5
clone_size: NA
d_call: TRBD1
j_call: TRBJ2-3

cdr3_aa: CASSENTGVSGANVLTF
cdr3_nt: TGTGCCAGTAGTGAGAATACAGGTGTCTCTGGGGCCAACGTCCTGACTTTC
v_call: TRBV19
clone_size: NA
d_call: NA
j_call: TRBJ2-6

cdr3_aa: CASSIGSGGLYEQYF
cdr3_nt: TGTGCCAGTAGTATCGGGAGCGGGGGTCTCTACGAGCAGTACTTC
v_call: TRBV19
clone_size: NA
d_call: TRBD2
j_call: TRBJ2-7

cdr3_aa: CASRQQEEANEQFF
cdr3_nt: TGTGCCAGCAGACAACAGGAAGAGGCCAATGAGCAGTTCTTC
v_call: TRBV5-4
clone_size: few
d_call: NA
j_call: TRBJ2-1

cdr3_aa: CASSDFDGYTF
cdr3_nt: TGTGCCAGCAGTGACTTTGATGGCTACACCTTC
v_call: TRBV2
clone_size: NA
d_call: NA
j_call: TRBJ1-2

cdr3_aa: CASALGGPQYF
cdr3_nt: TGTGCTAGTGCCTTGGGGGGACCGCAGTACTTC
v_call: TRBV12-5
clone_size: NA
d_call: NA
j_call: TRBJ2-7